These 27 T cell receptor beta chains share one sample of origin, sequenced in a study of identical twins. TCRdb used MiXCR to reprocess the 5' RACE reads, holding one entry per CDR3 protein. The table includes 430,000 or so distinct CDR3 sequences, around 24% detected once. This sample also belongs to another study, concerning T cells expressing NK-cell markers.

The specimen was CD4+ T cells sorted from blood. These receptors were taken from a woman between 18 and 30 years old in good health.

The rearrangement links TRBV4-2 to TRBJ2-3, with 7 bases aligning to TRBD2. The trim removed 1 base at V and 0 bases at J, leaving 4 bases unmatched. This CDR3 spans 16 amino acids. CDR1 and CDR2 from the germline V gene are LGHNA and YNFKEQ. The CDR3 loop reads CASSQGSGASTDTQYF. The CDR3 region has the DNA TGTGCCAGCAGCCAAGGAAGCGGGGCTAGCACAGATACGCAGTATTTT.

This chain uses TRBV28 with TRBJ1-1; D remains unclear. Germline CDR1 MDHEN, CDR2 SYDVKM. This CDR3 region has 13 residues. V gave up 7 bases and J gave up 2 bases, with 11 bases separating them. CDR3 nucleotide sequence: TGTGCCAGCAAAACGGGTGTAAACACTGAAGCTTTCTTT. The encoded protein is CASKTGVNTEAFF.

The CDR3 is CASRLQGAGANVLTF. The CDR3 coding sequence is TGTGCCAGCAGACTACAGGGGGCTGGGGCCAACGTCCTGACTTTC. The gene calls are TRBV27 and TRBJ2-6; 8 bases align to TRBD1. Germline loops: CDR1 MNHEY, CDR2 SMNVEV (reference sequence). V shed 6 bases and J 2 bases; nucleotides not matched to a gene: 3. This CDR3 spans 15 amino acids. Supplemented by reference TRBV27 and TRBJ2-6, the full variable domain reads EAQVTQNPRYLITVTGKKLTVTCSQNMNHEYMSWYRQDPGLGLRQIYYSMNVEVTDKGDVPEGYKVSRKEKRNFPLILESPSPNQTSLYFCASRLQGAGANVLTFGAGSRLTVL.

This clonotype showed up just a few times. This rearrangement joins TRBV12-3 or TRBV12-4 to TRBJ1-5; D is uncertain. V lost 1 base, J lost 0 bases, and 7 bases lay in between. The CDR3 covers 15 residues. DNA of the CDR3: TGTGCCAGCAGTTTAGATGGTTATAGCAATCAGCCCCAGCATTTT. It is translated as CASSLDGYSNQPQHF.

This clonotype was detected only a few times. This chain joins TRBV5-1 and TRBJ2-7, with D hard to call. Germline lookup yields CDR1 SGHRS and CDR2 YFSETQ. The V end lost 1 base, the J end lost 2 bases, and 10 bases lay between the germline ends. This CDR3 contains 14 residues. The CDR3 DNA is TGCGCCAGCAGCTTGTTGACATTTCCCTACGAGCAGTACTTC. Translation gives CASSLLTFPYEQYF.

The gene calls are TRBV20-1 and TRBJ1-3; weak D call: TRBD1 (6 bases). Germline-derived CDR1 and CDR2 are DFQATT and SNEGSKA (reference sequence). There are 14 residues in the CDR3. V was trimmed by 6 bases and J by 4 bases, leaving 16 bases between them. For the CDR3, the DNA is TGCAGTGCCCGGGACAATAACAAGGGAAACACCATATATTTT. Amino acids: CSARDNNKGNTIYF.

This chain uses TRBV5-1 with TRBJ2-1; D is ambiguous. The CDR3 covers 13 residues. Germline CDR1 is SGHRS and CDR2 is YFSETQ. Trimming stripped 2 bases from V and 9 bases from J, with 12 bases between. The CDR3, as DNA: TGCGCCAGCAGCTTCTCCCTGGCTATTGAGCAGTTCTTC. The encoded protein is CASSFSLAIEQFF. Variable domain in full (rest from reference TRBV5-1 and TRBJ2-1): KAGVTQTPRYLIKTRGQQVTLSCSPISGHRSVSWYQQTPGQGLQFLFEYFSETQRNKGNFPGRFSGRQFSNSRSEMNVSTLELGDSALYLCASSFSLAIEQFFGPGTRLTVL.

The chain is built from TRBV20-1 and TRBJ2-7; D perhaps matches TRBD2 (6 bases). The V end was cut by 6 bases, the J end by 4 bases, with 22 bases between. CDR1 DFQATT and CDR2 SNEGSKA come from the germline V gene (reference sequence). The CDR3 is made up of 15 amino acids. The CDR3 here is CSAKGTRYLGYEQYF. The CDR3, as DNA: TGCAGTGCAAAGGGGACTCGCTATTTGGGGTACGAGCAGTACTTC.

There are a few counts of this clonotype. V and J are TRBV12-5 and TRBJ2-1, with D uncertain. Germline CDR1 is LGHNT and CDR2 is FRNRAP. This CDR3 region has 15 residues. V was clipped by 6 bases and J by 0 bases, with 12 bases between them. In DNA form, the CDR3 reads TGTGCTAGTGGCCCTAGTAGACTCTCCTACAATGAGCAGTTCTTC. Its translation is CASGPSRLSYNEQFF. The whole variable domain, remainder taken from reference TRBV12-5 and TRBJ2-1, is DARVTQTPRHKVTEMGQEVTMRCQPILGHNTVFWYRQTMMQGLELLAYFRNRAPLDDSGMPKDRFSAEMPDATLATLKIQPSEPRDSAVYFCASGPSRLSYNEQFFGPGTRLTVL.

V is TRBV20-1 and J is TRBJ2-3; D gene uncertain. Germline V gives CDR1 DFQATT, CDR2 SNEGSKA (reference sequence). CDR3 size: 11 residues. The germline V and J ends were trimmed by 3 bases and 6 bases, with 7 bases remaining between them. The CDR3 region has the DNA TGCAGTGCTAGTTGGTTGGATACGCAGTATTTT. Translating gives CSASWLDTQYF.

This clonotype came up a few times. The V call is TRBV7-2, the J call TRBJ2-3; 10 bases fit TRBD1. Germline loops: CDR1 SGHTA, CDR2 FQGNSA. This CDR3 region has 14 residues. Trimming removed 6 bases from V and 3 bases from J; junction bases left unmatched: 3. This CDR3 is CASSWDRGTDTQYF. CDR3 in DNA: TGTGCCAGCAGTTGGGACAGGGGAACAGATACGCAGTATTTT.

The V gene is TRBV5-1, the J gene TRBJ2-4; perhaps TRBD2 as D (5 bases). CDR3 size: 14 residues. Germline CDR1 SGHRS, CDR2 YFSETQ. V dropped 6 bases and J dropped 6 bases, with 16 bases sitting between them. The CDR3 region is CASNSAGEGNIQYF. CDR3 nucleotide sequence: TGCGCCAGCAACTCGGCGGGCGAGGGAAACATTCAGTACTTC.

This clonotype has a handful of counts. The rearrangement links TRBV21-1 to TRBJ2-7; the D call TRBD2 from the table was never checked on the DNA. TRBV21-1 corresponds to a pseudogene. This CDR3 has 17 residues. The CDR3 sequence is CASSKRLRTSGSYEQYF. The CDR3 DNA reads as TGTGCCAGCAGCAAAAGACTTAGGACTAGCGGGTCCTACGAGCAGTACTTC.

In its sample, this clonotype was seen a few times. The chain combines TRBV2 with TRBJ2-2, with a possible D match to TRBD1 (5 bases). V was clipped by 6 bases and J by 5 bases, with 16 bases between them. The CDR3 is 15 amino acids. Germline lookup yields CDR1 SNHLY and CDR2 FYNNEI. CDR3 residues: CASRRGTRWTGELFF. The CDR3 coding sequence is TGTGCCAGCAGAAGGGGTACAAGGTGGACCGGGGAGCTGTTTTTT. The complete variable domain, with remaining parts taken from reference TRBV2 and TRBJ2-2, reads EPEVTQTPSHQVTQMGQEVILRCVPISNHLYFYWYRQILGQKVEFLVSFYNNEISEKSEIFDDQFSVERPDGSNFTLKIRSTKLEDSAMYFCASRRGTRWTGELFFGEGSRLTVL.

The chain uses TRBV7-9 and TRBJ2-7; D unclear. This CDR3 contains 11 residues. CDR1 is SEHNR and CDR2 is FQNEAQ in the germline V gene (reference sequence). Trimming cost V 6 bases and J 12 bases, with 15 bases left between them. The CDR3 nucleotides read TGTGCCAGCAGACGAGGAGAGGACGCGTACTTC. Encoded protein: CASRRGEDAYF.

To note about this clonotype: One junction end disagrees with the germline gene, perhaps due to a read error. V usage is TRBV15 and J usage is TRBJ1-5; no firm D call. This CDR3 spans 13 amino acids. Germline V gene data show CDR1 as LNHNV and CDR2 as YYDKDF (reference sequence). CDR3 bases: TGTACCACCAGCAGTGAACGGTGGCAGCCCCAGCATTTT. This encodes CTTSSERWQPQHF.

This clonotype turned up a few times. The V call is TRBV12-3 or TRBV12-4, the J call TRBJ2-7; 8 positions agree with TRBD2. This CDR3 has 13 residues. V shed 7 bases, J shed 5 bases, and the junction held 7 bases outside the gene matches. The CDR3, as DNA: TGTGCCAGCACCTCCTCGGGGGGGAACGAGCAGTACTTC. Residues: CASTSSGGNEQYF.

This clonotype was counted a few times. The rearrangement joins TRBV20-1 to TRBJ2-3; TRBD2 is a possible D gene (6 bases). V was clipped by 0 bases and J by 7 bases, with 17 bases between them. CDR3 length: 15 amino acids. Germline CDR1 DFQATT, CDR2 SNEGSKA (reference sequence). For the CDR3, the DNA is TGCAGTGCTAGAGATCCAGCGGGCGGTGTGAATACGCAGTATTTT. It is translated as CSARDPAGGVNTQYF.

This clonotype turned up a few times. The chain recombines TRBV2 with TRBJ2-2; 8 bases match TRBD2. CDR1 is SNHLY and CDR2 is FYNNEI in the germline V gene. This CDR3 spans 15 amino acids. The V and J ends lost 2 bases and 7 bases, in that order; junction bases with no gene match: 6. The CDR3 reads CASSEWVAGSGELFF. CDR3 nucleotides: TGTGCCAGCAGTGAATGGGTAGCGGGAAGCGGGGAGCTGTTTTTT.

The chain has TRBV3-1 and TRBJ2-1; D is uncertain. With 4 bases removed from V and 6 bases from J, the gap between germline ends came to 7 bases. This CDR3 has 12 residues. Germline CDR1 reads LGHDT; CDR2 reads YNNKEL (reference sequence). Written as DNA, the CDR3 is TGTGCCAGCAGCCGGGCTTTCAATGAGCAGTTCTTC. Translated, it gives CASSRAFNEQFF.

For the CDR3, the DNA is TGTGCCAGCAGCGCGACCAGGGCAGGCAGGCGTGGCTACACCTTC. Protein product: CASSATRAGRRGYTF. The chain employs TRBV9 and TRBJ1-2, with a weak D call TRBD1 (5 bases). The germline gives CDR1 SGDLS, CDR2 YYNGEE. This CDR3 spans 15 amino acids. The V end lost 3 bases, the J end lost 7 bases, and 19 bases lay between the germline ends.

Many counts were recorded for this clonotype. V usage is TRBV5-6 and J usage is TRBJ1-5; D gene ambiguous. The germline V gene has CDR1 SGHDT and CDR2 YYEEEE. The ends were cut back, 0 bases at V and 4 bases at J, with 5 bases in the middle. The CDR3 is made up of 13 amino acids. The CDR3 DNA reads TGTGCCAGCAGCTTGGCCGGGAATCAGCCCCAGCATTTT. Its translation: CASSLAGNQPQHF.

This clonotype came up many times. The genes are TRBV20-1 and TRBJ2-7; D unresolved. The germline CDR1 and CDR2 sequences are DFQATT and SNEGSKA (reference sequence). This CDR3 is 12 amino acids long. V was cut by 1 base and J by 3 bases, with 7 bases left in between. The CDR3 region has the DNA TGCAGTGCTAGAGCAGGCGACTACGAGCAGTACTTC. It specifies CSARAGDYEQYF.

V and J are TRBV27 and TRBJ1-2, with unresolved D. Germline V CDR1 and CDR2: MNHEY, SMNVEV (reference sequence). This CDR3 has 13 residues. Trimming stripped 4 bases from V and 7 bases from J, with 13 bases between. This CDR3 reads CASSSLSGSGYTF. The DNA for the CDR3 is TGTGCCAGCAGTTCCCTCTCCGGAAGTGGCTACACCTTC.

This clonotype came up a few times. The chain recombines TRBV12-3 or TRBV12-4 with TRBJ2-5; 8 bases align to TRBD2. With 2 bases clipped from V and 4 bases from J, the junction kept 6 bases outside the gene matches. The CDR3 contains 15 residues. This CDR3 is CASSLLGLAGETQYF. As DNA, the CDR3 is TGTGCCAGCAGTTTATTAGGGCTAGCGGGAGAGACCCAGTACTTC.

This clonotype was found many times. J is TRBJ2-1 and V is TRBV7-9, with D unresolved. The CDR3 loop spans 15 amino acids. Trimming pared 5 bases from V and 7 bases from J, leaving 18 bases between. Germline V gene sequence: CDR1 SEHNR, CDR2 FQNEAQ (reference sequence). The CDR3 loop is CASSPGLQRSNEQFF. The CDR3 coding sequence is TGTGCCAGCAGCCCAGGTCTGCAACGGTCGAATGAGCAGTTCTTC.

A few counts support this clonotype. The chain has TRBV20-1 and TRBJ2-3; 7 bases are a match to TRBD1. Germline CDR1 and CDR2: DFQATT and SNEGSKA (reference sequence). The CDR3 extends over 14 amino acids. Losses at the gene ends were 5 bases for V and 0 bases for J; bases not matched to a gene: 5. CDR3 in DNA: TGCAGTGCTGGACGGACAGGCAGCACAGATACGCAGTATTTT. Protein sequence: CSAGRTGSTDTQYF.